This T cell receptor beta chain was retrieved from a study of blood T cell repertoires in COVID-19. Turning to the study itself: Samples of COVID-19 (acute and convalescent) were obtained from the United States, Italy and Spain.

Data came from immunoSEQ multiplex PCR; TCRdb stores just in-frame clones and leaves some out. The sample gives around 450,000 clones, around 90% of which show up once; about 0.7% is in the top ten. Participant ages covered about 18 to 100 years across about two dozen US areas. Recovered status applied to Cohort 3 donors who had two consecutive negative PCRs. It also applied to those with clearance or with symptom resolution. Germline CDR1 reads SEHNR; CDR2 reads FQNEAQ (reference sequence). V was cut by 5 bases and J by 8 bases, with 18 bases left in between. The length of the CDR3 is 14 residues. The chain has TRBV7-9 and TRBJ1-2; D uncertain. Sequenced sample: PBMCs or T cells enriched from blood (not recorded which). The origin of this receptor is a woman aged 18-29 years who had recovered from COVID-19. CDR3 nucleotide sequence: TGTGCCAGCAGCGAGCTTAGCGGGGAAGGCGGCTACACCTTC. Translation: CASSELSGEGGYTF.